This T cell receptor (beta chain) was retrieved from a study of glioma-infiltrating T cells. TCR alpha and beta CDR3 regions were amplified from RNA using iRepertoire nested multiplex PCR. Tissue mRNA or PBMC total RNA, about 85-400 ng, went into one-step reverse transcription and amplification. MiXCR, run by TCRdb on the multiplex PCR reads, gives a single entry per CDR3 protein. The sample yields about 130,000 distinct CDR3 sequences, roughly 24% seen once. Study observations and caveats: Gliomas, especially low-grade, showed above-expected tissue-blood divergence; non-neoplastic patients showed below.

Concerning this clonotype itself: What it binds is unknown.

J gave up 9 bases and V 3 bases, and 13 bases lay outside the gene matches. Germline assignment: CDR1 ENHRY and CDR2 SYGVKD. There are 15 residues in the CDR3. The rearrangement links TRBV10-3 to TRBJ2-5; 7 bases match TRBD1. The source material was glioma tissue, nonneoplastic brain tissue, or PBMCs (not recorded which). The TCR was taken from a human donor with low-grade glioma or glioblastoma, undergoing nonglioma brain surgery, or in good health (not recorded which). CDR3 sequence: CAISETRDSGGAQYF. Here the CDR3 DNA reads TGTGCCATCAGTGAAACTCGGGACAGCGGTGGGGCCCAGTACTTC.